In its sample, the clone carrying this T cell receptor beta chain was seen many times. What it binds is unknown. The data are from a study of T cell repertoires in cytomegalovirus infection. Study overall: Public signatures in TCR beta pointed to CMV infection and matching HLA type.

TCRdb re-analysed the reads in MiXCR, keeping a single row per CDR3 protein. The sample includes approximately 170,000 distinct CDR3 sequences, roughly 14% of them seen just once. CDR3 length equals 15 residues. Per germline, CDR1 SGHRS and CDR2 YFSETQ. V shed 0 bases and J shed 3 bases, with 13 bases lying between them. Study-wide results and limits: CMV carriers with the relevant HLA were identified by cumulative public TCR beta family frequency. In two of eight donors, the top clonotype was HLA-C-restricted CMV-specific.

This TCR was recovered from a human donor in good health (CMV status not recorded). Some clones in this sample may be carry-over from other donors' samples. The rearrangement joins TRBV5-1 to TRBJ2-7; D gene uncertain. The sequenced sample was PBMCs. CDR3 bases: TGCGCCAGCAGCTTGGTACCCGGAGCTAGCTACGAGCAGTACTTC. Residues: CASSLVPGASYEQYF. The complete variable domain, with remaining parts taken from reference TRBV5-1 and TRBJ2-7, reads KAGVTQTPRYLIKTRGQQVTLSCSPISGHRSVSWYQQTPGQGLQFLFEYFSETQRNKGNFPGRFSGRQFSNSRSEMNVSTLELGDSALYLCASSLVPGASYEQYFGPGTRLTVT.